This T cell receptor (beta chain) was documented in a study of graft-versus-host responses after intestinal transplantation. Lamina propria and intraepithelial lymphocytes were released by processing graft tissue. The germline gives CDR1 SGHTA, CDR2 FQGTGA. The germline V and J ends were trimmed by 1 base and 1 base, with 16 bases remaining between them. This CDR3 has 18 residues. Study-level results: The recipient marrow held GvH clones, and some of them showed up first in ileum or blood. Graft-versus-host to host-versus-graft clonal ratios in allografts were high in patients with graft-donor T cell macrochimerism.

Clones were read by immunoSEQ multiplex PCR, and TCRdb kept only the in-frame ones, dropping some. The data show about 15,000 clones, around three quarters seen once. In the case of this clone: The antigen is not known.

This clonotype originated in a human patient who received an intestinal transplant, so some T cells may come from the graft donor. The sequences come from ileum tissue, collected around 69 weeks after intestinal transplant. The genes are TRBV7-3 and TRBJ2-2, with D perhaps matching TRBD1 or TRBD2 (5 bases each). The CDR3 DNA reads as TGTGCCAGCAGCTTAATGCAGGGCGGGCCCATGAACACCGGGGAGCTGTTTTTT. Translation: CASSLMQGGPMNTGELFF. Together with reference TRBV7-3 and TRBJ2-2, the CDR3 gives the full variable domain: GAGVSQTPSNKVTEKGKYVELRCDPISGHTALYWYRQSLGQGPEFLIYFQGTGAADDSGLPNDRFFAVRPEGSVSTLKIQRTERGDSAVYLCASSLMQGGPMNTGELFFGEGSRLTVL.